This T cell receptor beta chain was identified in a study of Graves' ophthalmopathy and Graves' hyperthyroidism. The CDR3 loop spans 13 amino acids. Germline assignment: CDR1 KGHDR and CDR2 SFDVKD. The ends were cut back, 1 base at V and 7 bases at J, with 10 bases in the middle. Diagnostic conclusions were grounded in clinical symptoms, serum thyroxine, TRAb, thyroid ultrasound and orbital computed tomography. PBMCs were isolated by Ficoll-Paque density gradient centrifugation, using roughly 10 ml of fresh peripheral blood as the starting material. TCR beta CDR3 regions were amplified from RNA transcripts. Second-round multiplex PCR followed a first-round RT-PCR using HTBI primers. In TCRdb, the multiplex PCR reads were re-called with MiXCR into one record per CDR3 protein. The table includes hundreds of thousands of distinct CDR3 sequences, approximately 22% detected once.

This receptor was taken from a woman in her late teens or twenties with stable Graves' hyperthyroidism. Some clones in this sample may be carry-over from other donors' samples. What was sequenced was peripheral blood. This rearrangement joins TRBV24-1 to TRBJ2-7, with D perhaps TRBD2 (7 bases). CDR3 in DNA: TGTGCCACCAGTGATTTTCGGGGGGCGGAGCAGTACTTC. Amino acids: CATSDFRGAEQYF.